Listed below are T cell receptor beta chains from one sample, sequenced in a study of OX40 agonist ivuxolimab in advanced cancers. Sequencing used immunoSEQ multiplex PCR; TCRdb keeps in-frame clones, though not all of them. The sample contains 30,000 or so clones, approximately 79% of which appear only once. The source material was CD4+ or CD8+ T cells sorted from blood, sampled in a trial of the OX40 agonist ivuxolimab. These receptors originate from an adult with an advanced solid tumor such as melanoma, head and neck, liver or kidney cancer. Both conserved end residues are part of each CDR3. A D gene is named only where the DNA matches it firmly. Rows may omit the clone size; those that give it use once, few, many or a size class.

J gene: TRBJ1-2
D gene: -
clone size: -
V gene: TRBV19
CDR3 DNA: TGTGCCAGTAGTACACTGGCTTATTTGAACTATGGCTACACCTTC
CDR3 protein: CASSTLAYLNYGYTF

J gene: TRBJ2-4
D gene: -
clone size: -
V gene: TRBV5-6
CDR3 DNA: TGTGCCAGCAGCTTGACAGGGAGCCTAGCCAAAAACATTCAGTACTTC
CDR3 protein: CASSLTGSLAKNIQYF

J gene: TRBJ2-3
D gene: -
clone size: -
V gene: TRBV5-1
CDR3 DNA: TGCGCCAGCAGCTCGCTTGCCCAACCGGATACGCAGTATTTT
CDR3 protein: CASSSLAQPDTQYF

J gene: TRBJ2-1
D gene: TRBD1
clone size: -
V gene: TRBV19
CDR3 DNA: TGTGCCAGTAGTAGACCGGGGGACAGGGGAGGGGGCAATGAGCAGTTCTTC
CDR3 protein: CASSRPGDRGGGNEQFF

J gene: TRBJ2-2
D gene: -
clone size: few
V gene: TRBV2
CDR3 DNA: TGTGCCAGCGTAAAGACGAACACCGGGGAGCTGTTTTTT
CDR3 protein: CASVKTNTGELFF

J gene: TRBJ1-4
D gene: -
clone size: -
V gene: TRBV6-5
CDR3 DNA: TGTGCCAGCAGTTACCTAGGGGGGACTAATGAAAAACTGTTTTTT
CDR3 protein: CASSYLGGTNEKLFF

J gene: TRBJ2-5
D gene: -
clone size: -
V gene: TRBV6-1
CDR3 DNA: TGTGCCAGCAGAGCCTCGGGACAAGTAATCGAGACCCAGTACTTC
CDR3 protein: CASRASGQVIETQYF

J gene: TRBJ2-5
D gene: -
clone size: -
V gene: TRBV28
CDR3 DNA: TGTGCCAGCACGAACTACCAAGAGACCCAGTACTTC
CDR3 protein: CASTNYQETQYF

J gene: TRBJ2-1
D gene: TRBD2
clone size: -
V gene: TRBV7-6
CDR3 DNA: TGTGCCAGCAGCCCAAGAGAAGATAGCGGGAGGTCGCGGGAGCAGTTCTTC
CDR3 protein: CASSPREDSGRSREQFF

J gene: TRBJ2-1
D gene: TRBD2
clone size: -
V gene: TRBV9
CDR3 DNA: TGTGCCAGCAGCGTCCCCGGGACTAGCGGGTTAAATGAGCAGTTCTTC
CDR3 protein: CASSVPGTSGLNEQFF

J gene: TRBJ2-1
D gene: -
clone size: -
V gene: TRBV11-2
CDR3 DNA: TGTGCCAGCAGCTTCGGGGACGGCTCCTACAATGAGCAGTTCTTC
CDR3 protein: CASSFGDGSYNEQFF

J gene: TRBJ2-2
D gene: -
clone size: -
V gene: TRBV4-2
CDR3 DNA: TGTGCCAGCAGCTTGGGCGGGGGCCAGAACACCGGGGAGCTGTTTTTT
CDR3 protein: CASSLGGGQNTGELFF

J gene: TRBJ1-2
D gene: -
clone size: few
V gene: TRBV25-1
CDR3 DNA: TGTGCCAGCTCTGGGGTTTCTAGCTATGGCTACACCTTC
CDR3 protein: CASSGVSSYGYTF

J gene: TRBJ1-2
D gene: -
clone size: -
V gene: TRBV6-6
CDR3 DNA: TGTGCCAGCAGTTACGGGGGGTTAGCATATGGCTACACCTTC
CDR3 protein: CASSYGGLAYGYTF

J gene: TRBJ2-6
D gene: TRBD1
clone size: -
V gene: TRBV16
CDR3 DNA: TGTGCCAGCAACCCAGGGGGCTCTTGGATCTCTGGGGCCAACGTCCTGACTTTC
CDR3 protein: CASNPGGSWISGANVLTF

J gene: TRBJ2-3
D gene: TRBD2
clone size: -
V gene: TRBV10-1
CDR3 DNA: TGCGCCAGCAGTGGGGAGGGCGCCAAGCAGTATTTT
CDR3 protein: CASSGEGAKQYF

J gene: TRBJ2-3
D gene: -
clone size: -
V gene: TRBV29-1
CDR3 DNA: TGCAGCGTTGAAGGAGGCCCTAGCGAAAGCACAGATACGCAGTATTTT
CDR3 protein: CSVEGGPSESTDTQYF

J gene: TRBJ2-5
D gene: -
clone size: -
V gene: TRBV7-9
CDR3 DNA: TGTGCCAGCAGCTTTCCTGGAGAGACCCAGTACTTC
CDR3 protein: CASSFPGETQYF

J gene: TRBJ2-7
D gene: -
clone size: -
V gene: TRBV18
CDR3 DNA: TGTGCCAGCTCACTCGAAGCATCCTACGAGCAGTACTTC
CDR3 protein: CASSLEASYEQYF

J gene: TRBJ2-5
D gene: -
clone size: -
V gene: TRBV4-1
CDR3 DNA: TGCGCCAGCAGCCAGGAAGGACTGGGCAAAGAGACCCAGTACTTC
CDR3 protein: CASSQEGLGKETQYF

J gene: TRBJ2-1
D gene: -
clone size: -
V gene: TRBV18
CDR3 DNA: TGTGCCAGCTCACCCGGGACCGGGGTTTACAATGAGCAGTTCTTC
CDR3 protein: CASSPGTGVYNEQFF

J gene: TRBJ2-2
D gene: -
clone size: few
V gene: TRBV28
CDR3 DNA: TGTGCCACCTTGCCGCACACCGGGGAGCTGTTTTTT
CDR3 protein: CATLPHTGELFF

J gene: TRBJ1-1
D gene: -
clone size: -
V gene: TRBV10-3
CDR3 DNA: TGTGCCATCAGTGAGAGACAGTCTGGGGACACTGAAGCTTTCTTT
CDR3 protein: CAISERQSGDTEAFF

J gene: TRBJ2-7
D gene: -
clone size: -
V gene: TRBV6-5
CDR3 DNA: TGTGCCAGCAGCCAACAGCTGAGCTTGCCCTACGAGCAGTACTTC
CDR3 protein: CASSQQLSLPYEQYF

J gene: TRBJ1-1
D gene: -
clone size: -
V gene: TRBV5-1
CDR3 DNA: TGCGCCAGCAGCTTGCAACAGAACACTGAAGCTTTCTTT
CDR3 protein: CASSLQQNTEAFF

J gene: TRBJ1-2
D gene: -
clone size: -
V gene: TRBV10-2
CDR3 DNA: TGCGCCAGCGGGGGGGGCAGCGAGTATGGCTACACCTTC
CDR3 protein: CASGGGSEYGYTF

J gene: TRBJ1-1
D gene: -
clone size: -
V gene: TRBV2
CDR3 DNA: TGTGCCAGCAGTGAGTCGAAGGGGTGGAGTAGGAACACTGAAGCTTTCTTT
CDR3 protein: CASSESKGWSRNTEAFF

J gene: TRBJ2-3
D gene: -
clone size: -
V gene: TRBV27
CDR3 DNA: TGTGCCAGCAGCCTTAACCCAACAGGGGATACGCAGTATTTT
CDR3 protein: CASSLNPTGDTQYF

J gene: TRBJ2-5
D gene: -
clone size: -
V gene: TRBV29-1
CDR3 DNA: TGCAGCGTTGGAGGGCATAAAGAGACCCAGTACTTC
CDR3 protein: CSVGGHKETQYF

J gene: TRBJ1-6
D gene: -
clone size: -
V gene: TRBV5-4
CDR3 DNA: TGTGCCAGCAGCGAGGACAGTCCATCACCCCTCCACTTT
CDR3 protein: CASSEDSPSPLHF

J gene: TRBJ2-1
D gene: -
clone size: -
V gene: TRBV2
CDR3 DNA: TGTGCCAGCCCACCCACCCGACAAGGGAATGAGCAGTTCTTC
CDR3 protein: CASPPTRQGNEQFF

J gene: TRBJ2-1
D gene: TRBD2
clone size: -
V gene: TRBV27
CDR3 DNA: TGTGCCAGCAGTTTCCTAGCGGAGTCTCGGAATGAGCAGTTCTTC
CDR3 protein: CASSFLAESRNEQFF

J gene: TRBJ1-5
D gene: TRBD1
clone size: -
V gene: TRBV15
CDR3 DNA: TGTGCCACCAGCAACGACAGGGGGAATCAGCCCCAGCATTTT
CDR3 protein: CATSNDRGNQPQHF

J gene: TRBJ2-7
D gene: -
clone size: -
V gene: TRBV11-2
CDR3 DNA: TGTGCCAGCAGCTTAGCGTTTAGAAGCGCGGAGGGGTACGAGCAGTACTTC
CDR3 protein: CASSLAFRSAEGYEQYF

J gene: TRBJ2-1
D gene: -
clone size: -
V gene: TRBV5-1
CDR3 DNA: TGCGCCAGCAGCCGGGAGTCCTACAATGAGCAGTTCTTC
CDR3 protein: CASSRESYNEQFF

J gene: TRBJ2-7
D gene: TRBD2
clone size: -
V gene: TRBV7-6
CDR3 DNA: TGTGTCAGCAGCCCGGGGGGCTACGAGCAGTACTTC
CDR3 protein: CVSSPGGYEQYF

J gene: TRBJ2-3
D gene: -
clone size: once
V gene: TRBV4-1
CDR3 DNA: TGCGCCAGCAGCCAGGGGGCAGGTACGCAGTATTTT
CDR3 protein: CASSQGAGTQYF

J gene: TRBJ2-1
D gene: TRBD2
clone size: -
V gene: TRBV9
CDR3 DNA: TGTGCCAGCAGCGTAGGACTAGCGGGAGGGTCTTTCAATGAGCAGTTCTTC
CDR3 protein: CASSVGLAGGSFNEQFF

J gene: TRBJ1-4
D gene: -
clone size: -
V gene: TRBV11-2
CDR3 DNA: TGTGCCAGCAGCTCCGCCGAAAGGGGGAGTTGGACTAATGAAAAACTGTTTTTT
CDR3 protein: CASSSAERGSWTNEKLFF

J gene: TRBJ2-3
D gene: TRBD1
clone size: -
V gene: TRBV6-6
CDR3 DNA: TGTGCCAGCAGTTACCCGACAGGGGGGGGGCATGATACGCAGTATTTT
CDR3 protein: CASSYPTGGGHDTQYF

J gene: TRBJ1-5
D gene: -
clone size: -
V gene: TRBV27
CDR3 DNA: TGTGCCAGCAGGCGTGGGGGAATAGGTCAGCCCCAGCATTTT
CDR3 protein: CASRRGGIGQPQHF

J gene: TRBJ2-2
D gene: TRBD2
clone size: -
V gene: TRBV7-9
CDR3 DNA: TGTGCCAGCAGTCATTATAGCGGGAGCGGGGAACTGTTTTTT
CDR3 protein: CASSHYSGSGELFF

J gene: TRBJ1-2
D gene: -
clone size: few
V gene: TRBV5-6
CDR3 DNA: TGTGCCAGCAGCCTGGGGGACGGCGATAACTATGGCTACACCTTC
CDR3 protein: CASSLGDGDNYGYTF

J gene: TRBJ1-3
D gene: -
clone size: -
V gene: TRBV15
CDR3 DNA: TGTGCCACCAGCAGAGTTAGCTCTGGAAACACCATATATTTT
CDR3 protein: CATSRVSSGNTIYF

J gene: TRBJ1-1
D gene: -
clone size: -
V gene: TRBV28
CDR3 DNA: TGTGCCAGCAGAAAGAGTACCGCACGGAACACTGAAGCTTTCTTT
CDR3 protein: CASRKSTARNTEAFF

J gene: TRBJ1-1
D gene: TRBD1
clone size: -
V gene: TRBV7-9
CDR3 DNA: TGTGCCAGCAGCTTGGGACAGGGTTACACTGAAGCTTTCTTT
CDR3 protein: CASSLGQGYTEAFF

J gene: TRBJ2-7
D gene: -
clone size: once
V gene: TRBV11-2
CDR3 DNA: TGTGCCAGCAGCTTAGTCGGGCAGGCTTACGAGCAGTACTTC
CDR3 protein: CASSLVGQAYEQYF

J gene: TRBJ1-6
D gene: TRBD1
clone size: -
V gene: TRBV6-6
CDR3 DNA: TGTGCCAGCCGTGACGTGGGACAGTATAATTCACCCCTCCACTTT
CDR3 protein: CASRDVGQYNSPLHF